The 28 T cell receptor beta chains listed next were all sequenced from one sample in a study of response to subunit inactivated influenza vaccine. From the RT-PCR reads, TCRdb called clonotypes with MiXCR, one entry per CDR3 protein. Here the sample spans over 400,000 distinct CDR3 sequences, roughly 13% being singletons. The specimen was PBMCs from blood, collected more than 35 days after vaccination. The origin of the receptors is a man aged 50-60 years who received an inactivated influenza vaccine.

This clonotype occurred a few times. The J gene is TRBJ2-2, the V gene TRBV6-1; tentatively, D is TRBD2 (5 bases). The CDR3 has 15 amino acids. The germline CDR1 and CDR2 sequences are MNHNS and SASEGT. V gave up 3 bases and J gave up 0 bases, with 8 bases separating them. CDR3 DNA sequence: TGTGCCAGCAGTGATTTCGGGACGAACACCGGGGAGCTGTTTTTT. Translated: CASSDFGTNTGELFF.

V is TRBV12-3 or TRBV12-4 and J is TRBJ1-5; TRBD1 agrees at 11 bases. The length of the CDR3 is 14 residues. J was trimmed by 6 bases and V by 6 bases; bases with no gene match: 4. This CDR3 reads CASSVDRGRQPQHF. The CDR3 DNA is TGTGCCAGCAGCGTGGACAGGGGGCGTCAGCCCCAGCATTTT.

The chain joins TRBV9 to TRBJ1-1; D remains ambiguous. Germline CDR1 and CDR2: SGDLS and YYNGEE. The CDR3 totals 15 residues. V was clipped by 4 bases and J by 1 base, with 14 bases between them. The CDR3 nucleotides read TGTGCCAGCAGCCCCCAGCAGGATCCGAACACTGAAGCTTTCTTT. As protein: CASSPQQDPNTEAFF.

This clonotype has ten or more counts. V is TRBV12-3 or TRBV12-4 and J is TRBJ1-4, with D hard to call. Trimming removed 4 bases at V and 5 bases at J, with 11 bases between. This CDR3 spans 14 amino acids. Here the CDR3 DNA reads TGTGCCAGCAGTTGGAGACACCAGAATGAAAAACTGTTTTTT. It specifies CASSWRHQNEKLFF.

This clonotype was counted between two and nine times. The chain uses TRBV7-9 and TRBJ2-5, with D maybe TRBD2 (6 bases). Germline V gives CDR1 SEHNR, CDR2 FQNEAQ (reference sequence). The germline V and J ends were trimmed by 5 bases and 5 bases, with 9 bases remaining between them. This CDR3 region has 12 residues. The CDR3 DNA reads TGTGCCAGCAGCGGACTATCGGAGACCCAGTACTTC. Translated: CASSGLSETQYF.

The chain has TRBV15 and TRBJ2-5; TRBD2 might be the D (7 bases). This CDR3 has 16 amino acids. Germline V gene data show CDR1 as LNHNV and CDR2 as YYDKDF (reference sequence). The V end was cut by 5 bases, the J end by 4 bases, with 20 bases between. The CDR3 DNA follows: TGTGCCACCAGCCGAGGGGTGGCAGGGGAGGGAGAGACCCAGTACTTC. It translates to CATSRGVAGEGETQYF.

This clonotype was counted a few times. CDR3 bases: TGTGCCAGCAGTGCCTACCGGGACAGAGTTTACGAGCAGTACTTC. Its protein is CASSAYRDRVYEQYF. The chain combines TRBV6-1 with TRBJ2-7, with TRBD1 matching 7 bases. Germline CDR1 MNHNS, CDR2 SASEGT. V trimming: 4 bases; J trimming: 4 bases; junction bases outside the gene matches: 10. The CDR3 sequence is 15 residues long.

This clonotype was observed a handful of times. The CDR3 spells CASSQDPTHYGYTF. In nucleotides, the CDR3 is TGCGCCAGCAGCCAAGATCCGACACATTATGGCTACACCTTC. The rearrangement uses TRBV4-3 and TRBJ1-2; no clear D. Per germline, CDR1 LGHNA and CDR2 YSLEER. This CDR3 comprises 14 residues. V lost 0 bases, J lost 5 bases, and 10 bases lay in between.

This chain uses TRBV21-1 with TRBJ2-1; TRBD1 is taken as the D call from the table, unchecked against the DNA. TRBV21-1 is a known pseudogene. The CDR3 runs 12 residues. CDR3 nucleotide sequence: TGTGCCAGCAGGCGCACGGGGGGTGAGCAGTTCTTC. Protein product: CASRRTGGEQFF.

In its sample, this clonotype was seen a few times. V is TRBV11-2 and J is TRBJ2-3; D remains unclear. The CDR3 sequence is 14 residues long. In germline, CDR1 is SGHAT, CDR2 FQNNGV. Deletions cut 5 bases from V and 4 bases from J, with 13 bases between. The CDR3 region has the DNA TGTGCCAGCAGCCGAACGGGTTTCGCAGATACGCAGTATTTT. Encoded protein: CASSRTGFADTQYF.

Many counts were recorded for this clonotype. This chain links TRBV4-1 with TRBJ1-6; the match to TRBD1 covers 8 bases. Per the germline V gene, CDR1 is MGHRA and CDR2 is YSYEKL. J gave up 8 bases and V 2 bases, and 5 bases lay outside the gene matches. This CDR3 has 15 amino acids. For the CDR3, the DNA is TGCGCCAGCAGCCAACGTCCAGGGGGCGATTCACCCCTCCACTTT. Its translation: CASSQRPGGDSPLHF.

This clonotype was counted many times. This rearrangement joins TRBV7-2 to TRBJ1-5; D may be TRBD1 (6 bases). Trimming took 5 bases from V and 6 from J, leaving 14 bases between them. The germline gives CDR1 SGHTA, CDR2 FQGNSA. The CDR3 runs to 14 residues. The CDR3 DNA is TGTGCCAGCAGCGAGACTACAGGGACTCAGCCCCAGCATTTT. Residues: CASSETTGTQPQHF.

The table lists this clonotype with a few counts. The V and J genes are TRBV29-1 and TRBJ1-1; TRBD1 aligns across 9 bases. This CDR3 contains 11 residues. Germline loops: CDR1 SQVTM, CDR2 ANQGSEA. The CDR3: CGTGQNTEAFF. DNA for the CDR3: TGCGGGACAGGGCAAAACACTGAAGCTTTCTTT.

On this clonotype: Its ends do not fully match the called genes, so a read error is possible. The chain combines TRBV12-3 or TRBV12-4 with TRBJ2-2; D remains unclear. This CDR3 has 12 residues. This CDR3 reads CASSLESVELVF. In DNA, the CDR3 is TGTGCCAGCAGTTTAGAGTCCGTGGAGCTGGTTTTT.

V usage is TRBV28 and J usage is TRBJ2-7, with a tentative D call TRBD1 (6 bases). Germline V gives CDR1 MDHEN, CDR2 SYDVKM. The CDR3 contains 14 residues. Trimming cost V 4 bases and J 4 bases, with 14 bases left between them. The CDR3 bases are TGTGCCAGCAGTTCCGGGACACTACGGTACGAGCAGTACTTC. It encodes CASSSGTLRYEQYF.

This clonotype occurred many times. The rearrangement links TRBV20-1 to TRBJ2-3, with TRBD1 matching over 9 bases. V was clipped by 6 bases and J by 3 bases; unmatched bases: 10. This CDR3 has 15 amino acids. Looked up from germline, CDR1 is DFQATT and CDR2 is SNEGSKA (reference sequence). CDR3 residues: CSAKGRDRATDTQYF. In DNA form, the CDR3 reads TGCAGTGCAAAGGGGAGGGACAGGGCTACAGATACGCAGTATTTT.

This clonotype was found many times. The rearrangement uses TRBV29-1 and TRBJ2-3; 7 bases are shared with TRBD1. Germline CDR1 SQVTM, CDR2 ANQGSEA. Losses at the gene ends were 8 bases for V and 1 base for J; bases not matched to a gene: 6. The CDR3 is made up of 13 amino acids. The CDR3 DNA reads TGCAGCCCCGGACAGGTTCGCACAGATACGCAGTATTTT. Encoded protein: CSPGQVRTDTQYF.

The V gene is TRBV5-6, the J gene TRBJ2-1; TRBD2 matches 11 bases. The length of the CDR3 is 16 residues. Unmatched junction bases numbered 9, after V lost 4 bases and J lost 6 bases. The germline gives CDR1 SGHDT, CDR2 YYEEEE. The chain's CDR3 is CASSRPGLAVLNEQFF. Here the CDR3 DNA reads TGTGCCAGCAGCCGGCCGGGACTAGCGGTCCTCAATGAGCAGTTCTTC.

This clonotype occurred many times. V and J are TRBV27 and TRBJ2-6; no definite D call. CDR3 length: 14 amino acids. Germline V gene sequence: CDR1 MNHEY, CDR2 SMNVEV (reference sequence). V was trimmed by 5 bases and J by 0 bases, leaving 5 bases between them. The CDR3 DNA follows: TGTGCCAGCAGTCCGTACTCTGGGGCCAACGTCCTGACTTTC. It yields the protein CASSPYSGANVLTF.

This clonotype came up many times. The rearrangement joins TRBV5-1 to TRBJ2-7, with TRBD2 matching over 7 bases. Unmatched junction bases numbered 14, after V lost 4 bases and J lost 4 bases. This CDR3 is 16 amino acids long. Germline values: CDR1 SGHRS, CDR2 YFSETQ. Here the CDR3 reads CASSPGGRASAYEQYF. The CDR3 region has the DNA TGCGCCAGCAGCCCCGGGGGGAGGGCTTCCGCTTACGAGCAGTACTTC.

In this sample, this clonotype turned up a few times. The chain couples TRBV29-1 to TRBJ2-7; TRBD2 matches at 13 bases. With 2 bases clipped from V and 4 bases from J, the junction kept 11 bases outside the gene matches. The CDR3 is 17 amino acids. The V gene's germline CDR1 is SQVTM and CDR2 ANQGSEA. The CDR3 loop reads CSVENHGTSGGGYEQYF. DNA for the CDR3: TGCAGCGTTGAAAACCACGGTACTAGCGGGGGGGGGTACGAGCAGTACTTC.

This clonotype was seen more than once but under ten times. V is TRBV3-1 and J is TRBJ1-1, with D perhaps TRBD1 (6 bases). The germline V and J ends were trimmed by 1 base and 9 bases, with 24 bases remaining between them. The CDR3 is 17 residues long. Per the germline V gene, CDR1 is LGHDT and CDR2 is YNNKEL (reference sequence). The CDR3 DNA reads as TGTGCCAGCAGCCAAGTACCACCGGGGGACATAAAACCGAAAGCTTTCTTT. Its translation is CASSQVPPGDIKPKAFF.

The rearrangement links TRBV28 to TRBJ2-5; 7 nucleotides match TRBD1. The CDR3 length is 13 residues. Per the germline V gene, CDR1 is MDHEN and CDR2 is SYDVKM. V shed 6 bases, J shed 4 bases, and the junction held 5 bases outside the gene matches. The CDR3 DNA follows: TGTGCCAGCAGCCGACAGGGAACAGAGACCCAGTACTTC. As protein: CASSRQGTETQYF.

There are a few counts of this clonotype. The chain has TRBV12-3 or TRBV12-4 and TRBJ2-5, with 8 bases fitting TRBD2. The ends lost 6 bases at V and 1 base at J; junction bases unmatched: 7. This CDR3 region has 15 residues. CDR3 in amino acids: CASRPYGRAQETQYF. Here the CDR3 DNA reads TGTGCCAGCAGACCGTACGGGAGGGCCCAAGAGACCCAGTACTTC.

The genes are TRBV6-1 and TRBJ2-5; tentatively, D is TRBD1 (6 bases). The V gene's germline CDR1 is MNHNS and CDR2 SASEGT. Deletions cut 4 bases from V and 5 bases from J, with 11 bases between. The CDR3 has 13 residues. Written as DNA, the CDR3 is TGTGCCAGCAGTGTTGGGGGCTTCGAGACCCAGTACTTC. Translated: CASSVGGFETQYF.

This clonotype was detected ten times or more. The rearrangement joins TRBV24-1 to TRBJ2-3; D may be TRBD2 (5 bases). V was clipped by 5 bases and J by 3 bases, with 5 bases between them. CDR3 size: 12 residues. Germline CDR1 is KGHDR and CDR2 is SFDVKD. CDR3 sequence: CATSGGTDTQYF. DNA for the CDR3: TGTGCCACCAGTGGAGGGACAGATACGCAGTATTTT.

This chain joins TRBV12-3 or TRBV12-4 and TRBJ2-7; TRBD2 is a possible D gene (6 bases). The CDR3 has 13 amino acids. The V gene lost 3 bases and the J gene lost 6 bases, with 12 bases spanning the gap. The CDR3 reads CASSFAGIGEQYF. The CDR3 DNA is TGTGCCAGCAGTTTTGCGGGGATAGGCGAGCAGTACTTC.

V and J are TRBV30 and TRBJ2-7; 7 bases map to TRBD1. This CDR3 has 11 amino acids. Per the germline V gene, CDR1 is GTSNPN and CDR2 is SVGIG (reference sequence). Germline trimming cut 3 bases from V and 5 bases from J; bases unmatched to any gene: 1. CDR3 nucleotide sequence: TGTGCCTGGAGACAGGGGAACGAGCAGTACTTC. It translates to CAWRQGNEQYF.